This T cell receptor (beta chain) was sequenced in a study of PD-1 blockade in classical Hodgkin lymphoma. Study details: Patients had nivolumab dosed at 3 mg/kg, delivered intravenously every 2 weeks. Findings and caveats of the study: Compared with baseline, CD4+ but not CD8+ TCR diversity had risen significantly by C4D1. Anyone who began nivolumab under 1 year after ASCT was excluded.

Relapse after autologous stem cell transplantation occurred in every patient, and brentuximab vedotin exposure varied. This table comes from immunoSEQ multiplex PCR, and its TCRdb copy is limited to in-frame clones, with some not included. The data contain 9,000 to 13,000 clones, 82% of them seen just once; the ten biggest clones take up about 5%. A word on this clone: Its antigen is unidentified.

This clonotype was obtained from a human donor with classical Hodgkin lymphoma. Sequenced here: peripheral blood mononuclear cells (PBMCs), sampled before the second cycle of nivolumab.

The CDR3: CAWSSPLQGLYEKLFF. The CDR3 DNA follows: TGTGCCTGGAGTTCCCCCCTCCAGGGGTTATATGAAAAACTGTTTTTT. The J gene is TRBJ1-4, the V gene TRBV30, with D possibly matching TRBD1 (6 bases). The CDR3 extends over 16 amino acids. The V end was cut by 2 bases, the J end by 6 bases, with 19 bases between. Germline CDR1 GTSNPN, CDR2 SVGIG (reference sequence). Full variable domain (rest looked up from reference TRBV30 and TRBJ1-4): SQTIHQWPATLVQPVGSPLSLECTVEGTSNPNLYWYRQAAGRGLQLLFYSVGIGQISSEVPQNLSASRPQDRQFILSSKKLLLSDSGFYLCAWSSPLQGLYEKLFFGSGTQLSVL.